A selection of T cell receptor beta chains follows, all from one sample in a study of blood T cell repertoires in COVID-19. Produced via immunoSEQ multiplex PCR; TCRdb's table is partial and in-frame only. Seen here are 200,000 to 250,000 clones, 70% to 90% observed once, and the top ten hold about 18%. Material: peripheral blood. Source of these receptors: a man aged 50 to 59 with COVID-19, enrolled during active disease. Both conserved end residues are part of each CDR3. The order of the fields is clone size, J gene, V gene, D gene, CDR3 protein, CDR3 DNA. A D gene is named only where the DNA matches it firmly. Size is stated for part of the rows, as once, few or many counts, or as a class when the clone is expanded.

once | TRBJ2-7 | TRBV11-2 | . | CASSLVRGRGHYEQYF | TGTGCCAGCAGCTTAGTGAGGGGCAGGGGTCACTACGAGCAGTACTTC
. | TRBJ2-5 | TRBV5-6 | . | CASSLDTGETQYF | TGTGCCAGCAGCTTGGACACGGGGGAGACCCAGTACTTC
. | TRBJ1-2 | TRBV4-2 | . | CASSQDPSSGYTF | TGTGCCAGCAGCCAAGATCCCTCCAGTGGCTACACCTTC
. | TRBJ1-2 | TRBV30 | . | CAWTSSPLRGVEGYTF | TGTGCCTGGACCTCCTCCCCCCTTCGTGGTGTCGAGGGCTACACCTTC
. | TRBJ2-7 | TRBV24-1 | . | CATRNRERCHEQYF | TGTGCCACCAGGAACAGGGAGAGGTGTCACGAGCAGTACTTC
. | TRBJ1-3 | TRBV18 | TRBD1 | CASSPAPGQAENTIYF | TGTGCCAGCTCACCGGCTCCGGGACAGGCGGAGAACACCATATATTTT
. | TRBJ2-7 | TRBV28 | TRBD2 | CASSPRLAGAYYEQYF | TGTGCCAGCAGTCCCCGACTAGCGGGTGCTTACTACGAGCAGTACTTC
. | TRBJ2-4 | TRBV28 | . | CASSLGGHQNKNIQYF | TGTGCCAGCAGTTTAGGGGGACACCAAAACAAAAACATTCAGTACTTC
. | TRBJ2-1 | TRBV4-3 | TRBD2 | CASSQRLEVAGGVEQFF | TGCGCCAGCAGCCAACGACTAGAGGTAGCGGGGGGTGTAGAGCAGTTCTTC
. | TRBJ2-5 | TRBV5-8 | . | CASSQNQETQYF | TGTGCCAGCAGCCAGAACCAAGAGACCCAGTACTTC
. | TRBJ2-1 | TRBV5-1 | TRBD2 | CASSETTLSSGSTWQFF | TGCGCCAGCAGCGAGACGACTCTGTCTAGCGGGAGTACGTGGCAGTTCTTC
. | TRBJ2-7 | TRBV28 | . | CASSFPAGASYEQYF | TGTGCCAGCAGTTTCCCCGCAGGGGCCTCCTACGAGCAGTACTTC
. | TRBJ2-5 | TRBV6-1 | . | CASSEALRGGKETQYF | TGTGCCAGCAGTGAAGCGCTTAGGGGCGGAAAGGAGACCCAGTACTTC
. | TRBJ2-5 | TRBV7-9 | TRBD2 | CASSLSSGSQETQYF | TGTGCCAGCAGCTTATCTAGCGGGAGTCAGGAGACCCAGTACTTC
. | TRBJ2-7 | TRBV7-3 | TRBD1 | CASSYLGTDDEQYF | TGTGCCAGCAGCTACCTCGGGACAGACGACGAGCAGTACTTC
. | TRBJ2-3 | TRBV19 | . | CASSTSGSGTDTQYF | TGTGCCAGTAGTACGTCCGGGAGCGGCACAGATACGCAGTATTTT
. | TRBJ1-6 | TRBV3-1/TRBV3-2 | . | CASSHRDRNSPLHF | TGTGCCAGCAGCCACCGAGACAGGAATTCACCCCTCCACTTT
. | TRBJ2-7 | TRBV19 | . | CASRMGPSFSYEQYF | TGTGCCAGTAGGATGGGCCCCAGCTTTTCCTACGAGCAGTACTTC
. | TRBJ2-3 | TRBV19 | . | CASSLPGGTADTQYF | TGTGCCAGTAGTCTGCCCGGTGGTACGGCAGATACGCAGTATTTT
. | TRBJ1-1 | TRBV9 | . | CASSPRGNRNTEAFF | TGTGCCAGCAGCCCACGGGGGAATCGAAACACTGAAGCTTTCTTT
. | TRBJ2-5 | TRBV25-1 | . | CASSEYRGFGEETQYF | TGTGCCAGCAGTGAATATAGGGGTTTTGGGGAAGAGACCCAGTACTTC
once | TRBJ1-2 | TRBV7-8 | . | CASSPPGLYGYTF | TGTGCCAGCAGCCCCCCGGGTCTCTATGGCTACACCTTC
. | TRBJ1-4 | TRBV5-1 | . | CASSSPGGTNEKLFF | TGCGCCAGCAGCTCTCCCGGGGGTACTAATGAAAAACTGTTTTTT
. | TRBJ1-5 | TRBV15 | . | CATSRDGGGYQPQHF | TGTGCCACCAGCAGAGACGGGGGGGGTTATCAGCCCCAGCATTTT
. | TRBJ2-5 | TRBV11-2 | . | CASSLKETQYF | TGTGCCAGCAGCCTAAAAGAGACCCAGTACTTC
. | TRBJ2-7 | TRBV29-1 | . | CSVRTAAVQYF | TGCAGCGTTCGGACAGCGGCGGTGCAGTACTTC
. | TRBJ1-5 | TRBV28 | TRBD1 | CASSLWDRVGQPQHF | TGTGCCAGCAGTTTATGGGACAGGGTCGGTCAGCCCCAGCATTTT
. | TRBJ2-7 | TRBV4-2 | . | CASSQELAISEQYF | TGTGCCAGCAGCCAAGAACTAGCCATAAGCGAGCAGTACTTC
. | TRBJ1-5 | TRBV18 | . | CASSPLRDQPQHF | TGTGCCAGCTCACCTCTCAGGGATCAGCCCCAGCATTTT
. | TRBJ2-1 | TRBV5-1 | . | CASSAGAGSSYNEQFF | TGCGCCAGCAGCGCGGGGGCTGGGAGCTCCTACAATGAGCAGTTCTTC
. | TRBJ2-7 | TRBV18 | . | CASSDQGGYEQYF | TGTGCCAGCTCAGACCAGGGGGGATACGAGCAGTACTTC
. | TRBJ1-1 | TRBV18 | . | CASSPDGQPAGGNTEAFF | TGTGCCAGCTCACCAGATGGACAGCCGGCTGGGGGGAACACTGAAGCTTTCTTT
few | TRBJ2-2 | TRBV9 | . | CASSVPRDTRDGELFF | TGTGCCAGCAGCGTGCCCCGGGACACACGGGACGGGGAGCTGTTTTTT
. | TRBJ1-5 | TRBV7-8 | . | CASSLGRGTDQPQHF | TGTGCCAGCAGCTTAGGTAGGGGTACCGATCAGCCCCAGCATTTT
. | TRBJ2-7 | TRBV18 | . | CASSPPGSGTLDEQYF | TGTGCCAGCTCACCACCGGGGTCCGGGACTCTTGACGAGCAGTACTTC
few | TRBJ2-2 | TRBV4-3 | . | CASSQANNPGSGELFF | TGCGCCAGCAGCCAAGCCAATAACCCAGGGTCCGGGGAGCTGTTTTTT
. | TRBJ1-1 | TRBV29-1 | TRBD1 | CSVEDPLVTGANTEAFF | TGCAGCGTTGAAGATCCCCTCGTGACAGGGGCGAACACTGAAGCTTTCTTT
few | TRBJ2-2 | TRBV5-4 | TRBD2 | CASSLGSGVNTGELFF | TGTGCCAGCAGCTTAGGCAGCGGGGTGAACACCGGGGAGCTGTTTTTT
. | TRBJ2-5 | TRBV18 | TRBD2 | CASSPLAGGRETQYF | TGTGCCAGCTCCCCCCTAGCGGGGGGCCGGGAGACCCAGTACTTC
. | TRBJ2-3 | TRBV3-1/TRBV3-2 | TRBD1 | CASSPPGGLTDTQYF | TGTGCCAGCAGCCCCCCAGGGGGCCTCACAGATACGCAGTATTTT
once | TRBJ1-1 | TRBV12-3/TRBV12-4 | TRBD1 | CASGKDRDTEAFF | TGTGCCAGCGGGAAGGACAGGGACACTGAAGCTTTCTTT
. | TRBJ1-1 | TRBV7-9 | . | CASSLGNGQGRVNTEAFF | TGTGCCAGCAGCTTAGGAAACGGGCAGGGCCGGGTGAACACTGAAGCTTTCTTT
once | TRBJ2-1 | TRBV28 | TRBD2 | CASRHQRGGLNEQFF | TGTGCCAGCAGACACCAGCGGGGGGGCCTTAATGAGCAGTTCTTC
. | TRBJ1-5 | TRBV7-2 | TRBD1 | CASSSRQGFQPQHF | TGTGCCAGCAGCTCCCGACAGGGGTTTCAGCCCCAGCATTTT
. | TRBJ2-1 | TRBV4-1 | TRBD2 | CASTGLARSYNEQFF | TGCGCCAGTACCGGACTAGCCCGCTCCTACAATGAGCAGTTCTTC
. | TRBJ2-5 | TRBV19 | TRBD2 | CASSIGGLAGTQYF | TGTGCCAGTAGTATAGGAGGACTAGCGGGGACCCAGTACTTC
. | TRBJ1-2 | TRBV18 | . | CASSPAGASGYTF | TGTGCCAGCTCACCCGCAGGGGCAAGTGGCTACACCTTC
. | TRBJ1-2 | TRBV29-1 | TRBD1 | CSATGGASYGYTF | TGCAGCGCTACAGGGGGCGCTTCCTATGGCTACACCTTC
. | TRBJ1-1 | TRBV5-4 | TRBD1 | CASSRDRENTEAFF | TGTGCCAGCAGTCGTGACAGGGAGAACACTGAAGCTTTCTTT
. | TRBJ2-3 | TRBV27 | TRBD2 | CASSFASGTSTDTQYF | TGTGCCAGCAGTTTTGCTAGCGGGACAAGCACAGATACGCAGTATTTT
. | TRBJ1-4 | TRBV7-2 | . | CASSLDGRPNEKLFF | TGTGCCAGCAGCTTAGATGGGAGGCCTAATGAAAAACTGTTTTTT
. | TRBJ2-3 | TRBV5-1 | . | CASSRNRVLGTDTQYF | TGCGCCAGCAGCCGAAACAGGGTATTGGGCACAGATACGCAGTATTTT